This T cell receptor (beta chain) was observed in a study of T cells after yellow fever vaccination. The study's findings and limits: The CD4 and CD8 compartments had a small share of their clonotypes in common. By day 5 rather than day 15, the secondary response had peaked, though it was weaker.

TCRdb re-called the 5' RACE reads with MiXCR, one entry per CDR3 protein. In the table there are some 300,000 distinct CDR3 sequences, around 8.1% of which are singletons. The sample holds many counts of this clonotype. Its antigen is unknown. The J segment lost 7 bases and the V segment lost 0 bases, leaving 3 bases of the junction unmatched. Germline values: CDR1 SGHRS, CDR2 YFSETQ. The CDR3 covers 15 residues. The specimen was PBMCs, collected 45 days after the first yellow fever vaccination. This clonotype was sampled from a man aged 18 to 30 who received the YFV17D yellow fever vaccine. The V gene is TRBV5-1, the J gene TRBJ2-1, with 11 nucleotides matching TRBD2. In DNA form, the CDR3 reads TGCGCCAGCAGCTTGGTAGCGGGGGGGCCGAATGAGCAGTTCTTC. Translation: CASSLVAGGPNEQFF.